This TCR beta chain was identified during a study of blood T cell repertoires in COVID-19 (dated by TCRdb to 2020 to 2022). Background for the entire study: The collaborator samples originated in the United States, Italy and Spain and spanned the acute and convalescent phases of COVID-19. HLA class I and class II types, where available, came from metadata supplied by the sample provider rather than from assay-based typing. The samples were drawn from the first 160 participants of the ongoing ImmuneRACE study and from 1,254 subjects provided by 6 global collaborators. Deeply sampled blood TCRbeta repertoires from subjects exposed to, actively infected with, or recovered from COVID-19 were included in the dataset. The prospective study material was composed of cDNA or gDNA derived from T cells, B-cell-depleted T cells, or PBMCs. Nearly every sample came with metadata listing a de-identified subject ID, COVID-19 status, age in years and sex. The repertoires were made available in a free public database intended to serve as a resource for research on the immune response to SARS-CoV-2. The study at large found these results: Clinical and demographic metadata were provided uncurated, with the amount varying by source and participant.

TCRbeta CDR3 regions were amplified from genomic DNA using the immunoSEQ Assay, a bias-controlled multiplex PCR. For the original study's pipeline: Nucleated cell counts per sample were estimated from amplification of reference gene primers within the assay. Sequence reads were collapsed and filtered to measure the absolute abundance of every unique TCRbeta CDR3 rearrangement. For each sample, productive Simpson clonality was calculated by taking the square root of Simpson's diversity index across productive rearrangements. TCRdb retrieved this table from immuneACCESS and kept in-frame rearrangements only. Not all clones are present; in checked studies, unresolved V genes account for under half, and no reason is known for the remainder. D and trimming were read from the DNA, whereas the V and J calls and clone size are those reported in that table. The sample table records hundreds of thousands of clones; 75% to 90% of these occur just once. The ten biggest clones cover about 4% of the sample.

With regard to this clone: Its cognate antigen has yet to be identified. Base qualities are not at hand, and no much larger clone is one base apart.

In the prospective study, participants were about 18 to 95 years old, resided in fewer than 25 geographic areas of the United States, and were enrolled through a virtual design. In the prospective study, cohorts were assigned on the basis of participant-reported clinical history obtained from a screening survey and a study questionnaire. Exposed participants had been in contact with someone with a PCR-confirmed or clinician-diagnosed COVID-19 case within 2 weeks of study entry. In the prospective study, mobile phlebotomists collected whole blood, serum and a nasopharyngeal or oropharyngeal swab from each participant. Participants in the prospective study had the option to provide additional blood draws and questionnaires over a roughly 2-month period. Before DNA extraction, blood samples from the prospective study were shipped at room temperature or frozen. Source material: PBMCs or T cells enriched from blood (not recorded which). The source of this sequence is a woman in her thirties who had been exposed to COVID-19.

The DNA sequence is as follows: TGTGCCAGCAGCTTAGTCTCGGCGGATTCACCCCTCCACTTT. Its product reads: CASSLVSADSPLHF. Here the chain combines TRBV5-4 and TRBJ1-6, with the D gene uncertain. Deletion took 2 bases off V and 8 bases off J, with a span of 11 bases between the germline ends. Via the germline V gene (reference sequence), CDR1 is SGHNT and CDR2 YYREEE. From the cysteine up to the phenylalanine, the CDR3 has a length of 14 residues. Only CDR3 DNA is held: 42 bases, read in frame from base 1.